The 27 T cell receptor beta chains in this list originate from one sample, sequenced in a study of cytomegalovirus exposure and HLA in healthy donors. PCR amplification relied on 60 Vbeta primers (plus 13 Jbeta primers). Generated by immunoSEQ multiplex PCR, the TCRdb table keeps only in-frame clones and is missing some. The sample has about 170,000 clones, about 76% seen once. Material: PBMCs. The receptors stem from a woman between 18 and 30 years old in good health and CMV-seropositive.

The V call is TRBV18, the J call TRBJ2-5, with 14 positions matching TRBD2. V dropped 0 bases and J dropped 5; count of bases not matched to a gene: 11. The CDR3 has 19 amino acids. The germline V gene has CDR1 KGHSH and CDR2 LQKENI. In nucleotides, the CDR3 is TGTGCCAGCTCACCACCGGGACTAGCGGGGGCCATAGATTGGGAGACCCAGTACTTC. Translation gives CASSPPGLAGAIDWETQYF.

The chain joins TRBV5-1 to TRBJ2-5, with D uncertain. The better agreement between TRBJ2-7 and the DNA end casts doubt on the J call. This CDR3 comprises 14 residues. The germline V gene encodes CDR1 SGHRS and CDR2 YFSETQ. CDR3 amino acids: CASSLGDGRGEQYF. CDR3 coding DNA: TGCGCCAGCAGCTTGGGAGACGGAAGAGGCGAGCAGTACTTC.

The sample holds one count of this clone. This chain joins TRBV9 and TRBJ2-3, with D possibly matching TRBD1 (6 bases). V lost 3 bases and J 3 bases, leaving 14 bases between the germline ends. CDR1 and CDR2 (germline): SGDLS, YYNGEE. This CDR3 region has 15 residues. CDR3 residues: CASSALNRETDTQYF. The CDR3 DNA is TGTGCCAGCAGCGCCCTTAACAGGGAAACAGATACGCAGTATTTT.

This clone was recorded only once. The V and J genes are TRBV4-3 and TRBJ2-7; possibly TRBD2 for D (5 bases). The V end was cut by 0 bases, the J end by 5 bases, with 8 bases between. Looked up from germline, CDR1 is LGHNA and CDR2 is YSLEER. The CDR3 is 13 amino acids. The DNA of the CDR3 is TGCGCCAGCAGCCAAGACCCGGGAAACGAGCAGTACTTC. Encoded protein: CASSQDPGNEQYF.

The chain couples TRBV7-2 to TRBJ1-2, with D unclear. The germline V gene has CDR1 SGHTA and CDR2 FQGNSA. The CDR3 covers 13 residues. The V and J ends lost 4 bases and 7 bases respectively, with 13 bases between them. The CDR3 spells CASSSGKGRGYTF. CDR3 DNA sequence: TGTGCCAGCAGCTCGGGGAAGGGTCGTGGCTACACCTTC.

The V and J genes are TRBV6-5 and TRBJ1-6; 10 bases are a match to TRBD1. There are 15 residues in the CDR3. V shed 3 bases, J shed 9 bases, and the junction held 5 bases outside the gene matches. Germline CDR1 MNHEY, CDR2 SVGAGI. The CDR3: CASSYGQGVSSPLHF. CDR3 bases: TGTGCCAGCAGTTATGGACAGGGGGTGAGTTCACCCCTCCACTTT.

This chain connects TRBV19 to TRBJ1-5; D unresolved. The V end lost 4 bases, the J end lost 8 bases, and 12 bases lay between the germline ends. Germline V gene sequence: CDR1 LNHDA, CDR2 SQIVND (reference sequence). This CDR3 comprises 13 residues. In nucleotides, the CDR3 is TGTGCCAGTAGTACAACAACGGCGGAGCCCCAGCATTTT. Amino acid sequence: CASSTTTAEPQHF.

V gene TRBV18 combines with J gene TRBJ2-7; the match to TRBD1 covers 7 bases. The CDR3 extends over 15 amino acids. Germline V gives CDR1 KGHSH, CDR2 LQKENI. J gave up 1 base and V 3 bases, and 6 bases lay outside the gene matches. The CDR3 protein is CASSPSQGMSYEQYF. CDR3 nucleotides: TGTGCCAGCTCACCGTCACAGGGGATGTCCTACGAGCAGTACTTC.

This sequence joins TRBV6-5 and TRBJ2-3, with D possibly matching TRBD2 (6 bases). Germline loops: CDR1 MNHEY, CDR2 SVGAGI. Trimming took off 8 bases at V and 1 base at J, with 10 bases between the two ends. The CDR3 contains 13 residues. CDR3 sequence reads: CASGGEGTDTQYF. The CDR3 bases are TGTGCCAGCGGCGGGGAGGGCACAGATACGCAGTATTTT.

The J gene is TRBJ1-1, the V gene TRBV2; 10 bases line up with TRBD1. Germline V gives CDR1 SNHLY, CDR2 FYNNEI. The J segment lost 11 bases and the V segment lost 6 bases, leaving 9 bases of the junction unmatched. This CDR3 has 13 amino acids. The CDR3 DNA reads as TGTGCCAGCAGGGGTGACAGGGGGCTTCCTGCTTTCTTT. Its translation is CASRGDRGLPAFF.

Only a few counts were recorded for this clone. This chain joins TRBV19 and TRBJ2-7, with TRBD2 as a possible D gene (5 bases). The length of the CDR3 is 13 residues. The ends were cut back, 4 bases at V and 6 bases at J, with 13 bases in the middle. Germline V gives CDR1 LNHDA, CDR2 SQIVND (reference sequence). CDR3 loop: CASSTLTSTEQYF. The CDR3, as DNA: TGTGCCAGTAGTACCCTTACTAGTACCGAGCAGTACTTC.

V is TRBV13 and J is TRBJ1-4, with 10 nucleotides matching TRBD1. With 4 bases clipped from V and 0 bases from J, the junction kept 11 bases outside the gene matches. The CDR3 contains 19 residues. Germline CDR1 reads PRHDT; CDR2 reads FYEKMQ (reference sequence). CDR3 coding DNA: TGTGCCAGCAGCTCCATTCGGGACAGGGGCCTAACAACTAATGAAAAACTGTTTTTT. Encoded protein: CASSSIRDRGLTTNEKLFF.

The chain couples TRBV2 to TRBJ2-7; TRBD1 matches 8 bases. Per germline, CDR1 SNHLY and CDR2 FYNNEI. The length of the CDR3 is 14 residues. V shed 3 bases and J 3 bases; nucleotides not matched to a gene: 4. This chain's CDR3 is CASSEQGAVYEQYF. For the CDR3, the DNA is TGTGCCAGCAGTGAGCAGGGGGCAGTCTACGAGCAGTACTTC.

This chain connects TRBV19 to TRBJ2-1, with 9 bases matching TRBD2. V was pared by 8 bases and J by 7 bases, with 6 bases of the junction left unmatched. Germline V gene lookup returns CDR1 LNHDA and CDR2 SQIVND (reference sequence). The CDR3 is 13 amino acids. The CDR3 nucleotides are TGTGCCAGTTCTAGCGGGGAAATTAATGAGCAGTTCTTC. It yields the protein CASSSGEINEQFF.

The chain carries TRBV30 and TRBJ1-3; the D is unclear. The germline V gene encodes CDR1 GTSNPN and CDR2 SVGIG (reference sequence). The V and J ends lost 0 bases and 4 bases respectively, with 10 bases between them. The CDR3 loop spans 14 amino acids. The CDR3 DNA reads as TGTGCCTGGAGTGTAGGTGGGCTCGGAAACACCATATATTTT. Translating it yields CAWSVGGLGNTIYF.

As concerns this clone: Different DNA sequences within this sample yield the same CDR3. The chain has TRBV4-3 and TRBJ2-7; the D gene is possibly TRBD2 (6 bases). CDR1 is LGHNA and CDR2 is YSLEER in the germline V gene. The CDR3 covers 13 residues. Trimming removed 0 bases at V and 3 bases at J, with 6 bases between. The CDR3 DNA follows: TGCGCCAGCAGCCAAGACGGGGGCTACGAGCAGTACTTC. Translating gives CASSQDGGYEQYF.

The rearrangement links TRBV11-2 to TRBJ2-5; 8 bases agree with TRBD2. CDR1 and CDR2 (germline): SGHAT, FQNNGV. Trimming took 6 bases from V and 5 from J; bases not matched to a gene: 11. The CDR3 sequence is 15 residues long. DNA for the CDR3: TGTGCCAGCAGTCTAGGCGGGGGGCTCGGGGAGACCCAGTACTTC. This sequence encodes CASSLGGGLGETQYF.

The chain joins TRBV11-2 to TRBJ2-7, with D possibly matching TRBD2 (5 bases). Trimming stripped 3 bases from V and 6 bases from J, with 18 bases between. Germline CDR1 and CDR2: SGHAT and FQNNGV. This CDR3 has 15 residues. CDR3 in DNA: TGTGCCAGCAGCTTGGCCCAGATTTCGGGGAGCGAGCAGTACTTC. Residues: CASSLAQISGSEQYF.

This chain joins TRBV5-1 and TRBJ1-1; TRBD1 agrees at 10 bases. The CDR3 covers 13 residues. V lost 4 bases and J lost 6; bases outside the gene matches: 3. Germline values: CDR1 SGHRS, CDR2 YFSETQ. The CDR3: CASSGGTGAEAFF. The CDR3, as DNA: TGCGCCAGCAGCGGAGGGACAGGGGCTGAAGCTTTCTTT.

The chain is built from TRBV5-4 and TRBJ1-3; 7 nucleotides match TRBD1. V gave up 0 bases and J gave up 4 bases; unmatched junction bases: 4. This CDR3 is 15 amino acids long. Germline values: CDR1 SGHNT, CDR2 YYREEE (reference sequence). The CDR3 protein is CASSLDRGMGNTIYF. The CDR3 DNA reads TGTGCCAGCAGCTTGGACAGGGGAATGGGAAACACCATATATTTT.

The rearrangement joins TRBV10-3 to TRBJ2-7; D uncertain. The CDR3 extends over 14 amino acids. V was shortened by 0 bases and J by 4 bases, with 10 bases between the two germline ends. Germline V gene lookup returns CDR1 ENHRY and CDR2 SYGVKD. CDR3 nucleotides: TGTGCCATCAGTGAGTCCAACGGTGTGTACGAGCAGTACTTC. Translation: CAISESNGVYEQYF.

The gene calls are TRBV29-1 and TRBJ2-5; 7 bases agree with TRBD1. CDR1 SQVTM and CDR2 ANQGSEA come from the germline V gene. With V trimmed by 6 bases and J by 3 bases, 10 bases remained unmatched. The CDR3 spans 14 residues. The CDR3 spells CSVLWFGTEETQYF. The CDR3 bases are TGCAGCGTGTTGTGGTTCGGGACAGAAGAGACCCAGTACTTC. Variable domain in full (rest from reference TRBV29-1 and TRBJ2-5): SAVISQKPSRDICQRGTSLTIQCQVDSQVTMMFWYRQQPGQSLTLIATANQGSEATYESGFVIDKFPISRPNLTFSTLTVSNMSPEDSSIYLCSVLWFGTEETQYFGPGTRLLVL.

The chain combines TRBV7-8 with TRBJ1-4; D is ambiguous. Per the germline V gene, CDR1 is SGHVS and CDR2 is FQNEAQ. The V and J ends lost 1 base and 12 bases respectively, with 18 bases between them. The CDR3 is 15 residues long. The CDR3 bases are TGTGCCAGCAGCTTAGAGGAGGCCCTAACGAGGGAACTGTTTTTT. It specifies CASSLEEALTRELFF.

The chain employs TRBV11-1 and TRBJ2-3; D is possibly TRBD2 (6 bases). Germline V gives CDR1 SGHAT, CDR2 FQDESV (reference sequence). The V and J ends lost 6 bases and 4 bases respectively, with 17 bases between them. This CDR3 has 15 amino acids. The CDR3 nucleotides read TGTGCCAGCAGTAACCGGGACTTGGGGGCAGATACGCAGTATTTT. Encoded protein: CASSNRDLGADTQYF. The full variable domain, completed using reference TRBV11-1 and TRBJ2-3, is EAEVAQSPRYKITEKSQAVAFWCDPISGHATLYWYRQILGQGPELLVQFQDESVVDDSQLPKDRFSAERLKGVDSTLKIQPAELGDSAMYLCASSNRDLGADTQYFGPGTRLTVL.

This clone was recorded only once. The V and J genes are TRBV30 and TRBJ1-4, with D tentatively TRBD1 (6 bases). V was pared by 3 bases and J by 4 bases, with 12 bases between. The germline V gene encodes CDR1 GTSNPN and CDR2 SVGIG (reference sequence). The CDR3 has 14 residues. The chain's CDR3 is CAWSPTGLNEKLFF. CDR3 coding DNA: TGTGCCTGGAGCCCGACAGGTCTTAATGAAAAACTGTTTTTT.

V is TRBV11-3 and J is TRBJ2-6; no definite D call. In germline, CDR1 is SGHNT, CDR2 YENEEA. Trimming took 1 base from V and 2 from J, leaving 6 bases between them. The CDR3 covers 15 residues. The CDR3 loop is CASSLGQPGANVLTF. The DNA for the CDR3 is TGTGCCAGCAGCTTAGGGCAACCTGGGGCCAACGTCCTGACTTTC.

The chain combines TRBV4-3 with TRBJ1-6; 10 nucleotides match TRBD1. Germline assignment: CDR1 LGHNA and CDR2 YSLEER. The CDR3 has 16 amino acids. V was pared by 0 bases and J by 7 bases, with 3 bases of the junction left unmatched. CDR3 region: CASSQEPGQGNSPLHF. In nucleotides, the CDR3 is TGCGCCAGCAGCCAAGAACCGGGACAGGGGAATTCACCCCTCCACTTT.